This TCR beta chain was recovered during a study of T-cell reconstitution after alpha-beta-depleted transplantation in children. Unmatched junction bases numbered 8, after V lost 1 base and J lost 5 bases. Germline CDR1 and CDR2: PRHDT and FYEKMQ (reference sequence). The CDR3 spans 16 residues. Remarks on this clonotype: Its target is not known.

Unique molecular identifiers were used in preparing the TCRbeta library. TCRdb called the PCR reads again in MiXCR, with one record for every CDR3 protein. Of some 840,000 distinct CDR3 sequences detected, about 16% appear once; the ten largest clones hold 5%. Findings of the study overall: One year post-transplant, T-cell counts and diversity were largely derived from T cells produced anew. After transplant, at about two months, alpha-beta T cells were reportedly derived from several hundred expanded graft clones.

The input for sequencing was PBMCs, mostly from graft donor cells, taken 360 days after TCRalphabeta/CD19-depleted stem cell transplant. This rearrangement joins TRBV13 to TRBJ2-1; TRBD1 matches 7 bases. This clonotype was sampled from a male patient younger than 18 who had a stem cell transplant for acute lymphoblastic leukemia, so the T cells may come from the graft donor. CDR3 protein: CASSLDEGQKDNEQFF. The CDR3 DNA reads TGTGCCAGCAGCTTAGATGAGGGACAGAAAGACAATGAGCAGTTCTTC.